This section outlines one T cell receptor (beta chain) sequence together with its context. Every isolated RNA sample was fully reverse transcribed, so sequencing captured expressed TCRB transcripts. The method was immunoSEQ multiplex PCR; TCRdb's version includes in-frame clones alone and lacks a portion of them. The data show hundreds of thousands of clones, around 15% seen once. This record belongs to a study of beta chain features in type 1 diabetes. Sequenced material: naive CD4+ T cells from blood. This TCR came from a man between 18 and 29 years old in good health.

The CDR3 loop reads CASSVGQFSSYEQYF. CDR3 in DNA: TGTGCCAGCAGCGTCGGACAGTTTTCCTCCTACGAGCAGTACTTC. The V call is TRBV7-6, the J call TRBJ2-7; a possible D gene is TRBD1 (6 bases). The germline gives CDR1 SGHVS, CDR2 FNYEAQ. Trimming took off 5 bases at V and 0 bases at J, with 14 bases between the two ends. The CDR3 is 15 amino acids.